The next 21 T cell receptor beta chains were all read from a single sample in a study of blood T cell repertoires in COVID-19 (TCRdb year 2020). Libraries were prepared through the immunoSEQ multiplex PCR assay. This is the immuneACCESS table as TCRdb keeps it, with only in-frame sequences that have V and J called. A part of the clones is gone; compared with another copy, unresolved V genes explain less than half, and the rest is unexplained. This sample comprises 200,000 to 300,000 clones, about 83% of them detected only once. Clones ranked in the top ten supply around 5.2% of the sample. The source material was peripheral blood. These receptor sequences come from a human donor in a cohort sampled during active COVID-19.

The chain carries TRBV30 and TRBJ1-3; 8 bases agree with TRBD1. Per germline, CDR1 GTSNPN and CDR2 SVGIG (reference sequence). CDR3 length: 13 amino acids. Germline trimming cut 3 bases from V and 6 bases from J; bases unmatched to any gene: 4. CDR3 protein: CAWSDRGANTIYF. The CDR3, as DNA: TGTGCCTGGAGCGACAGGGGCGCAAACACCATATATTTT.

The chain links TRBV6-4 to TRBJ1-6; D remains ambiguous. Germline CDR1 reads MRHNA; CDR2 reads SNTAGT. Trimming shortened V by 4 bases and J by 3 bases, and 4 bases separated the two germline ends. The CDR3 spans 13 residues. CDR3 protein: CASSVDYNSPLHF. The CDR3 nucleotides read TGTGCCAGCAGTGTAGACTATAATTCACCCCTCCACTTT.

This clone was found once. The CDR3 is CASRPGGGEKLFF. The CDR3 coding sequence is TGTGCCAGCAGGCCGGGAGGAGGTGAAAAACTGTTTTTT. The rearrangement links TRBV6-5 to TRBJ1-4; the D is unclear. CDR1 MNHEY and CDR2 SVGAGI come from the germline V gene. This CDR3 contains 13 residues. V was pared by 6 bases and J by 7 bases, with 12 bases between.

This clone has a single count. The CDR3 DNA follows: TGCGCCAGCAAGATGGACAGGGGAATGTTAGATACGCAGTATTTT. Translating gives CASKMDRGMLDTQYF. J is TRBJ2-3 and V is TRBV5-1, with TRBD1 identical over 9 bases. With 6 bases clipped from V and 5 bases from J, the junction kept 10 bases outside the gene matches. Germline CDR1 reads SGHRS; CDR2 reads YFSETQ. CDR3 length: 15 amino acids.

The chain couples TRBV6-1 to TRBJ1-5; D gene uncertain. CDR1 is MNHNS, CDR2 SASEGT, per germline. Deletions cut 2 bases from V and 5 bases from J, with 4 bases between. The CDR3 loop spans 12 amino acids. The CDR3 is CASSELDQPQHF. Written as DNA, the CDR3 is TGTGCCAGCAGTGAACTAGATCAGCCCCAGCATTTT.

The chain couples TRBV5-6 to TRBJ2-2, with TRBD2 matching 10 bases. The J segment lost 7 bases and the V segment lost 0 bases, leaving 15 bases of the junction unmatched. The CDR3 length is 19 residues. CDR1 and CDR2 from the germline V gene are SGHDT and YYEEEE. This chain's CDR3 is CASSLVSVWLAGAVGELFF. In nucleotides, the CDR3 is TGTGCCAGCAGCTTGGTCTCGGTTTGGCTAGCGGGAGCGGTCGGGGAGCTGTTTTTT. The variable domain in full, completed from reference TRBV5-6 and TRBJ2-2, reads DAGVTQSPTHLIKTRGQQVTLRCSPKSGHDTVSWYQQALGQGPQFIFQYYEEEERQRGNFPDRFSGHQFPNYSSELNVNALLLGDSALYLCASSLVSVWLAGAVGELFFGEGSRLTVL.

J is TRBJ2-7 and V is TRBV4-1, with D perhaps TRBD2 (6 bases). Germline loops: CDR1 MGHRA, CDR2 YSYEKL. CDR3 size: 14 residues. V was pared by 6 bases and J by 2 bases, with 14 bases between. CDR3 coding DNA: TGCGCCAGCAGGTTTAATACGGGAGCCTACGAGCAGTACTTC. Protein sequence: CASRFNTGAYEQYF.

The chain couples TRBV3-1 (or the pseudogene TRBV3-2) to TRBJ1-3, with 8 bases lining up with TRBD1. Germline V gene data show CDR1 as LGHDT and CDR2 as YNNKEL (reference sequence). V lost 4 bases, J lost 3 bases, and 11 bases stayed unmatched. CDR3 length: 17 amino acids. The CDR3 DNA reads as TGTGCCAGCAGCCCTCAAGCCCGACAGGGGAGTGGAAACACCATATATTTT. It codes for CASSPQARQGSGNTIYF.

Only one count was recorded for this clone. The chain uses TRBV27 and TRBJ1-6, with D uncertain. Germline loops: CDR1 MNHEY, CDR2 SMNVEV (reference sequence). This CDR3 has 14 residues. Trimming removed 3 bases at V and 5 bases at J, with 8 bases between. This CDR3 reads CASSFPGDNSPLHF. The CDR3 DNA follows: TGTGCCAGCAGTTTCCCCGGAGATAATTCACCCCTCCACTTT.

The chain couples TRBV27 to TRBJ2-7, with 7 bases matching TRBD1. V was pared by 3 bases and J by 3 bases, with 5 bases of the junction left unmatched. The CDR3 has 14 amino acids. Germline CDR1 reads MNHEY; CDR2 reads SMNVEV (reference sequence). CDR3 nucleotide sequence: TGTGCCAGCAGTTTCACCGGGACAGACTACGAGCAGTACTTC. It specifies CASSFTGTDYEQYF.

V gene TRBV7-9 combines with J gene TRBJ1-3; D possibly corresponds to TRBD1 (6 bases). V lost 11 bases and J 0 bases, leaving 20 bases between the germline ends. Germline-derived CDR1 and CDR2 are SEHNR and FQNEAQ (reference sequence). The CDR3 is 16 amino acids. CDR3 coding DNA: TGTGCCGGGGGGGGCACAGGGAGCGGCTCTGGAAACACCATATATTTT. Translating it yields CAGGGTGSGSGNTIYF.

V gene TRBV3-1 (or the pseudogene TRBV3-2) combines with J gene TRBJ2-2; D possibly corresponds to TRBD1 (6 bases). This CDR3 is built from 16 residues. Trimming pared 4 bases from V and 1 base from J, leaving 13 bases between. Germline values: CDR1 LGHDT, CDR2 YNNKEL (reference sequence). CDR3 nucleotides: TGTGCCAGCAGCCGTGCCAGGGGCGGGAACACCGGGGAGCTGTTTTTT. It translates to CASSRARGGNTGELFF.

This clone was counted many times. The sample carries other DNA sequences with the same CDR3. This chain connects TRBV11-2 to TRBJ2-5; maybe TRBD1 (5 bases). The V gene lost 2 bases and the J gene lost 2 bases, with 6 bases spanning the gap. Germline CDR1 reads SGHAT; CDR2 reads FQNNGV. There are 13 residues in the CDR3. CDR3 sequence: CASSLQGQETQYF. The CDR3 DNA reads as TGTGCCAGCAGCTTACAGGGTCAAGAGACCCAGTACTTC.

This chain's CDR3 is CASRTGGGRGDNSPLHF. Written as DNA, the CDR3 is TGTGCCAGCAGAACGGGAGGGGGGCGAGGTGATAATTCACCCCTCCACTTT. The chain couples TRBV7-3 to TRBJ1-6, with D perhaps matching TRBD1 (6 bases). This CDR3 region has 17 residues. Germline-derived CDR1 and CDR2 are SGHTA and FQGTGA. With 6 bases removed from V and 5 bases from J, the gap between germline ends came to 20 bases.

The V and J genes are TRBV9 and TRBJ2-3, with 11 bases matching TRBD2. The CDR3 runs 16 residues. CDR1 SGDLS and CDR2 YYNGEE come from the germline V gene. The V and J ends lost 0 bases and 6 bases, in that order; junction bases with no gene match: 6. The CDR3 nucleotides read TGTGCCAGCAGCGTAGTAGCGGGAGGGCCTACTGATACGCAGTATTTT. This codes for CASSVVAGGPTDTQYF.

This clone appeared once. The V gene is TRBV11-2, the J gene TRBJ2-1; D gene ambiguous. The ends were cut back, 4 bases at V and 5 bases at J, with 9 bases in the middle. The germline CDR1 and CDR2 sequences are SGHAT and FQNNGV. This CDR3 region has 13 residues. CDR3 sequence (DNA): TGTGCCAGCAGCTCGATACCAGACAATGAGCAGTTCTTC. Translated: CASSSIPDNEQFF.

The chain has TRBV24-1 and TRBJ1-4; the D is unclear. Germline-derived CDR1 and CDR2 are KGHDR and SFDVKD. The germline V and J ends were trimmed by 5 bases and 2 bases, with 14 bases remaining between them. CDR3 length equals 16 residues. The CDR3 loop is CATSASILGTNEKLFF. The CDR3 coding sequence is TGTGCCACCAGTGCCTCCATCCTCGGGACTAATGAAAAACTGTTTTTT.

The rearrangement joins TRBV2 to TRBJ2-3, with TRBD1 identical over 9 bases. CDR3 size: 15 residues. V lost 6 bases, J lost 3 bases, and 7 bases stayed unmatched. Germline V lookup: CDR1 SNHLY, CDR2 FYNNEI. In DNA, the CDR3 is TGTGCCAGCAGGGGACAGGGTATTATAACAGATACGCAGTATTTT. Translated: CASRGQGIITDTQYF.

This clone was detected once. CDR3 region: CATLNRAKQYF. The CDR3 DNA reads as TGTGCCACACTGAACAGGGCGAAGCAGTACTTC. The V call is TRBV19, the J call TRBJ2-7; a possible D gene is TRBD1 (6 bases). The CDR3 extends over 11 amino acids. V was shortened by 10 bases and J by 8 bases, with 15 bases between the two germline ends. CDR1 and CDR2 (germline): LNHDA, SQIVND (reference sequence). Full variable domain (outside the CDR3, taken from reference TRBV19 and TRBJ2-7): DGGITQSPKYLFRKEGQNVTLSCEQNLNHDAMYWYRQDPGQGLRLIYYSQIVNDFQKGDIAEGYSVSREKKESFPLTVTSAQKNPTAFYLCATLNRAKQYFGPGTRLTVT.

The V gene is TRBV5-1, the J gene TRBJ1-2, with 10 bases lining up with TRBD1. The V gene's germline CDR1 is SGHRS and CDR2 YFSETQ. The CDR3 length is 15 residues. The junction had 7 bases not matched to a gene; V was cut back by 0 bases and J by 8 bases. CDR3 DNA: TGCGCCAGCAGCTTGGAAGGACAGGGGGTTCGCGGCTACACCTTC. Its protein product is CASSLEGQGVRGYTF. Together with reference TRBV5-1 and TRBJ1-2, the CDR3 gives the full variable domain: KAGVTQTPRYLIKTRGQQVTLSCSPISGHRSVSWYQQTPGQGLQFLFEYFSETQRNKGNFPGRFSGRQFSNSRSEMNVSTLELGDSALYLCASSLEGQGVRGYTFGSGTRLTVV.

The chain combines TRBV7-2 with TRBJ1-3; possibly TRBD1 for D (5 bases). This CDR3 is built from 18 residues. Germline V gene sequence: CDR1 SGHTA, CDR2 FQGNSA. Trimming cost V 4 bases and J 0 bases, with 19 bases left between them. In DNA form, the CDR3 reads TGTGCCAGCAGCTCCCTCCGGCCAGGGCGGACCTCTGGAAACACCATATATTTT. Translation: CASSSLRPGRTSGNTIYF.